The clone carrying this TCR beta chain was detected once. Its antigen is still unknown. Patients were diagnosed with urothelial carcinoma, either locally advanced or metastatic. The data were taken from a study of PD-L1 blockade in urothelial cancer. At the level of the study: Blood was subjected to analysis at 3 weeks (second dose) and 6 weeks following treatment start. Per blood sample, T cells had a median of around 150,000.

Data came from immunoSEQ multiplex PCR; TCRdb stores just in-frame clones and leaves some out. In the table there are about 81,000 clones, over 90% of which are singletons. The CDR3 spans 16 residues. The germline gives CDR1 WNHNN, CDR2 SYGVQD (reference sequence). V shed 5 bases and J 5 bases; nucleotides not matched to a gene: 5. Study-wide results and caveats: Improved survival was predicted by pretreatment blood TCR clonality below the median.

The input for sequencing was PBMCs, taken around atezolizumab (anti-PD-L1) treatment. This sequence was found in a man aged 55 to 69 with urothelial cancer. V usage is TRBV10-1 and J usage is TRBJ2-2; 13 bases fit TRBD2. CDR3 region: CASSRTSGRGTGELFF. In nucleotides, the CDR3 is TGCGCCAGCAGTCGGACTAGCGGGAGAGGAACCGGGGAGCTGTTTTTT.